The T cell receptor beta chain under discussion was sequenced for a study of cytomegalovirus exposure and HLA in healthy donors. Overall study context: Earlier, 180 million or so T cells were analyzed, and about 120 million unique TCR beta sequences were found among them.

The PCR employed 60 Vbeta primers together with 13 Jbeta primers. The data were produced by immunoSEQ multiplex PCR, yet TCRdb's version contains in-frame clones alone and is incomplete. The sample lists roughly 70,000 clones; about 74% were seen once. From germline, CDR1 is GTSNPN and CDR2 SVGIG (reference sequence). The CDR3 has 13 residues. The V end was cut by 1 base, the J end by 4 bases, with 10 bases between. For this clone: Its antigen is unknown.

The study's findings and limits: A prior analysis recorded that most TCR beta V segments were productive about 90% or about 30% of the time. An analysis that came later showed most CMV-associated TCR beta chains appearing HLA-restricted.

The chain couples TRBV30 to TRBJ1-2; D possibly corresponds to TRBD1 (6 bases). Sequenced: PBMCs. This TCR was recovered from a human donor in good health. The CDR3, as DNA: TGTGCCTGGAGTGGTACAGGGTCCTATGGCTACACCTTC. Translation: CAWSGTGSYGYTF.